A single sample is the source of the 17 T cell receptor beta chains below, sequenced in a study of identical twins. TCRdb reprocessed the 5' RACE reads with MiXCR, giving one entry per CDR3 protein. Of 500,000 to 650,000 distinct CDR3 sequences in the sample, under 25% are singletons; the top ten hold 0.4% to 0.6%. These records were also assigned to another study, of yellow fever vaccine responses in identical twins.

The source material was CD4+ T cells sorted from blood. The receptors were gathered from a woman aged 18-29 years in good health.

This clonotype was counted between two and nine times. Likely a read error: the CDR3 ends without its conserved phenylalanine or tryptophan. The chain combines TRBV10-3 with TRBJ2-1; D is possibly TRBD1 or TRBD2 (5 bases each). Germline CDR1 reads ENHRY; CDR2 reads SYGVKD. Trimming left V 2 bases short and J 0 bases short, with 11 bases between. The CDR3 consists of 16 residues. This chain's CDR3 is CAISEGTKSSYNEQFL. CDR3 nucleotide sequence: TGTGCCATCAGTGAGGGGACGAAGAGCTCCTACAATGAGCAGTTCCTC.

This chain joins TRBV7-9 and TRBJ2-5; a weak D match, TRBD2 (7 bases). With 0 bases removed from V and 4 bases from J, the gap between germline ends came to 18 bases. The CDR3 has 17 residues. The germline CDR1 and CDR2 sequences are SEHNR and FQNEAQ (reference sequence). CDR3: CASSLAEGGPVSETQYF. CDR3 coding DNA: TGTGCCAGCAGCTTAGCCGAGGGGGGGCCAGTATCAGAGACCCAGTACTTC.

The rearrangement links TRBV5-1 to TRBJ1-1; tentative D call: TRBD1 (6 bases). The V gene lost 3 bases and the J gene lost 1 base, with 10 bases spanning the gap. The CDR3 length is 14 residues. The germline gives CDR1 SGHRS, CDR2 YFSETQ. CDR3 in amino acids: CASSSTTGNTEAFF. CDR3 DNA sequence: TGCGCCAGCAGCTCGACGACAGGGAACACTGAAGCTTTCTTT. Using reference TRBV5-1 and TRBJ1-1 for the parts outside the CDR3, the full variable domain is KAGVTQTPRYLIKTRGQQVTLSCSPISGHRSVSWYQQTPGQGLQFLFEYFSETQRNKGNFPGRFSGRQFSNSRSEMNVSTLELGDSALYLCASSSTTGNTEAFFGQGTRLTVV.

The V gene is TRBV5-4, the J gene TRBJ1-1; no firm D call. CDR1 is SGHNT and CDR2 is YYREEE in the germline V gene (reference sequence). Trimming took off 4 bases at V and 1 base at J, with 11 bases between the two ends. The CDR3 is 14 amino acids. CDR3 bases: TGTGCCAGCAGCCTAGACCCGGGGAACACTGAAGCTTTCTTT. Residues: CASSLDPGNTEAFF.

V usage is TRBV5-5 and J usage is TRBJ2-1, with D unresolved. The CDR3 is 15 amino acids. Germline assignment: CDR1 SGHKS and CDR2 YYEKEE (reference sequence). Trimming took 1 base from V and 0 from J, leaving 8 bases between them. The DNA for the CDR3 is TGTGCCAGCAGCTTGTACATAGACTCCTACAATGAGCAGTTCTTC. This encodes CASSLYIDSYNEQFF. Looking up the rest from reference TRBV5-5 and TRBJ2-1 gives the full variable domain: DAGVTQSPTHLIKTRGQQVTLRCSPISGHKSVSWYQQVLGQGPQFIFQYYEKEERGRGNFPDRFSARQFPNYSSELNVNALLLGDSALYLCASSLYIDSYNEQFFGPGTRLTVL.

This clonotype was seen more than once but under ten times. The chain recombines TRBV7-6 with TRBJ2-2, with 8 nucleotides matching TRBD2. The CDR3 is 17 residues long. Germline assignment: CDR1 SGHVS and CDR2 FNYEAQ. The junction had 4 bases not matched to a gene; V was cut back by 1 base and J by 0 bases. The CDR3 region is CASSLGTSFSNTGELFF. The CDR3 region has the DNA TGTGCCAGCAGCTTAGGGACTAGCTTTTCGAACACCGGGGAGCTGTTTTTT.

This chain connects TRBV20-1 to TRBJ1-1, with D possibly TRBD1 on 6 matching bases. Trimming took 4 bases from V and 3 from J, leaving 9 bases between them. From germline, CDR1 is DFQATT and CDR2 SNEGSKA (reference sequence). The CDR3 is 12 amino acids. CDR3 nucleotide sequence: TGCAGTGCTACAGGGGCTTACACTGAAGCTTTCTTT. The encoded protein is CSATGAYTEAFF.

In this sample, this clonotype turned up a few times. The chain joins TRBV13 to TRBJ2-1; 8 nucleotides agree with TRBD2. This CDR3 has 17 residues. J was trimmed by 7 bases and V by 0 bases; bases with no gene match: 11. CDR1 and CDR2 from the germline V gene are PRHDT and FYEKMQ (reference sequence). The chain's CDR3 is CASSLGGGAGVSNEQFF. As DNA, the CDR3 is TGTGCCAGCAGCTTAGGAGGTGGAGCGGGAGTGTCAAATGAGCAGTTCTTC. The whole variable domain, remainder taken from reference TRBV13 and TRBJ2-1, is AAGVIQSPRHLIKEKRETATLKCYPIPRHDTVYWYQQGPGQDPQFLISFYEKMQSDKGSIPDRFSAQQFSDYHSELNMSSLELGDSALYFCASSLGGGAGVSNEQFFGPGTRLTVL.

The CDR3 bases are TGTGCCAGCAGAAGAACCGGGACAGGGGACGCCAATGAGCAGTTCTTC. It translates to CASRRTGTGDANEQFF. This rearrangement joins TRBV2 to TRBJ2-1; TRBD1 agrees at 10 bases. Looked up from germline, CDR1 is SNHLY and CDR2 is FYNNEI. The trim removed 6 bases at V and 6 bases at J, leaving 11 bases unmatched. The CDR3 covers 16 residues.

This rearrangement joins TRBV6-1 to TRBJ2-7, with 8 bases identical to TRBD1. The CDR3 consists of 13 residues. The germline V gene encodes CDR1 MNHNS and CDR2 SASEGT. Germline trimming cut 6 bases from V and 6 bases from J; bases unmatched to any gene: 7. CDR3 sequence: CASRALGQGEQYF. The CDR3 nucleotides are TGTGCCAGCAGGGCACTAGGACAGGGCGAGCAGTACTTC.

This clonotype showed up just a few times. The gene calls are TRBV29-1 and TRBJ1-2, with unresolved D. The CDR3 runs to 15 residues. The V end lost 4 bases, the J end lost 0 bases, and 15 bases lay between the germline ends. In germline, CDR1 is SQVTM, CDR2 ANQGSEA. The chain's CDR3 is CSVVKLTDPNYGYTF. Written as DNA, the CDR3 is TGCAGCGTTGTAAAACTAACTGACCCTAACTATGGCTACACCTTC.

The V gene is TRBV15, the J gene TRBJ1-2; D possibly corresponds to TRBD1 (5 bases). Trimming took off 3 bases at V and 6 bases at J, with 11 bases between the two ends. This CDR3 is built from 13 residues. Germline lookup yields CDR1 LNHNV and CDR2 YYDKDF (reference sequence). In nucleotides, the CDR3 is TGTGCCACCAGCAGGGAGACAGCGGATGGCTACACCTTC. As protein: CATSRETADGYTF.

The CDR3 protein is CASSQWTGDDQPQHF. The CDR3 DNA sequence: TGTGCCAGCAGCCAGTGGACAGGGGACGATCAGCCCCAGCATTTT. The chain joins TRBV3-1 to TRBJ1-5, with 9 bases aligning to TRBD1. After removal of 3 bases from V and 5 bases from J, the junction contained 5 bases not matched to a gene. This CDR3 is 15 amino acids long. Germline CDR1 is LGHDT and CDR2 is YNNKEL (reference sequence).

The chain couples TRBV28 to TRBJ2-5; TRBD2 aligns across 8 bases. The V and J ends lost 9 bases and 4 bases, in that order; junction bases with no gene match: 10. The CDR3 covers 14 residues. The germline gives CDR1 MDHEN, CDR2 SYDVKM. Here the CDR3 DNA reads TGTGCCAGTGGATCCCGGGGGGGAGGAGAGACCCAGTACTTC. Translation: CASGSRGGGETQYF.

The V and J genes are TRBV7-3 and TRBJ1-6; unclear D gene. CDR3 length: 13 residues. V dropped 4 bases and J dropped 5 bases, with 6 bases sitting between them. Germline V gene sequence: CDR1 SGHTA, CDR2 FQGTGA. The CDR3 region is CASSSQHNSPLHF. The CDR3 region has the DNA TGTGCCAGCAGCTCCCAGCATAATTCACCCCTCCACTTT.

The genes are TRBV12-3 or TRBV12-4 and TRBJ2-2; possibly TRBD2 for D (7 bases). V lost 7 bases and J 2 bases, leaving 11 bases between the germline ends. The CDR3 is 14 residues long. This CDR3 is CASTAGANTGELFF. For the CDR3, the DNA is TGTGCCAGCACCGCGGGGGCTAACACCGGGGAGCTGTTTTTT.

This clonotype occurred a few times. The chain recombines TRBV2 with TRBJ2-2; 11 positions match TRBD2. Germline V gene data show CDR1 as SNHLY and CDR2 as FYNNEI. This CDR3 has 14 residues. Trimming at V came to 8 bases and at J to 5 bases, leaving 4 bases not matched to a gene. The CDR3 DNA sequence: TGTGCCAGCCGCTGGACTAGCGGGACCGGGGAGCTGTTTTTT. Translation gives CASRWTSGTGELFF.